These 12 T cell receptor beta chains originate from one sample sequenced in a study of blood T cell repertoires in COVID-19. Here immunoSEQ multiplex PCR was the method, and the copy in TCRdb shows in-frame clones only, minus some. The sample lists around 240,000 clones, 75% to 85% occurring once. Sequenced sample: peripheral blood. These TCRs come from a woman in her 50s with acute or convalescent COVID-19.

The rearrangement joins TRBV28 to TRBJ2-3, with 10 positions matching TRBD2. Germline CDR1 MDHEN, CDR2 SYDVKM. V trimming: 6 bases; J trimming: 5 bases; junction bases outside the gene matches: 8. This CDR3 spans 15 amino acids. CDR3 DNA: TGTGCCAGCAGCACCCGGGCTAGCGGGAGAGATACGCAGTATTTT. Residues: CASSTRASGRDTQYF.

The chain carries TRBV7-9 and TRBJ2-1, with 8 bases aligning to TRBD1. J lost 4 bases, V lost 2 bases, and 4 bases had no gene match. In germline, CDR1 is SEHNR, CDR2 FQNEAQ (reference sequence). The CDR3 runs to 15 residues. The chain's CDR3 is CASSLLRGQYNEQFF. The DNA for the CDR3 is TGTGCCAGCAGCTTACTCAGGGGGCAATACAATGAGCAGTTCTTC.

This clone has only a few counts. The V and J genes are TRBV6-2 or TRBV6-3 and TRBJ2-3; D is perhaps TRBD2 (5 bases). The CDR3 extends over 16 amino acids. The V and J ends lost 5 bases and 2 bases respectively, with 17 bases between them. Looked up from germline, CDR1 is MNHEY and CDR2 is SVGEGT. The CDR3 loop is CASSRGSHLATDTQYF. CDR3 nucleotide sequence: TGTGCCAGCAGTCGAGGGTCGCACCTTGCCACAGATACGCAGTATTTT.

V is TRBV24-1 and J is TRBJ2-1, with TRBD2 matching over 14 bases. V was pared by 3 bases and J by 6 bases, with 3 bases of the junction left unmatched. Germline V gives CDR1 KGHDR, CDR2 SFDVKD. CDR3 length: 16 amino acids. CDR3 residues: CATSDVGLAGGNEQFF. The CDR3 DNA sequence: TGTGCCACCAGTGATGTTGGACTAGCGGGAGGCAATGAGCAGTTCTTC.

The V and J genes are TRBV27 and TRBJ1-2; 7 positions match TRBD1. This CDR3 has 15 residues. Germline-derived CDR1 and CDR2 are MNHEY and SMNVEV (reference sequence). The trim removed 3 bases at V and 5 bases at J, leaving 9 bases unmatched. DNA for the CDR3: TGTGCCAGCAGTTTTATAGGGGGCGAAACATATGGCTACACCTTC. Protein sequence: CASSFIGGETYGYTF.

The chain joins TRBV7-9 to TRBJ2-7; D remains unclear. CDR3 length: 12 residues. Germline V gene data show CDR1 as SEHNR and CDR2 as FQNEAQ (reference sequence). The V and J ends lost 2 bases and 1 base respectively, with 3 bases between them. Written as DNA, the CDR3 is TGTGCCAGCAGCTTATCGTCCTACGAGCAGTACTTC. Its translation is CASSLSSYEQYF.

This clone was counted only a few times. This chain uses TRBV19 with TRBJ1-3; TRBD1 aligns across 7 bases. Germline trimming cut 7 bases from V and 0 bases from J; bases unmatched to any gene: 6. Germline V gene lookup returns CDR1 LNHDA and CDR2 SQIVND (reference sequence). This CDR3 is 15 amino acids long. The CDR3 DNA follows: TGTGCCAGTAATGAGGACAGGCCCTCTGGAAACACCATATATTTT. Translated, it gives CASNEDRPSGNTIYF.

This clone has at least ten counts. The chain is built from TRBV6-5 and TRBJ2-3, with 12 bases lining up with TRBD2. Trimming removed 6 bases from V and 7 bases from J; junction bases left unmatched: 8. The CDR3 extends over 15 amino acids. Looked up from germline, CDR1 is MNHEY and CDR2 is SVGAGI. The CDR3 spells CASSPRTSGVYTQYF. DNA for the CDR3: TGTGCCAGCAGCCCACGGACTAGCGGGGTATATACGCAGTATTTT.

The gene calls are TRBV15 and TRBJ2-1; the match to TRBD2 covers 15 bases. CDR1 LNHNV and CDR2 YYDKDF come from the germline V gene (reference sequence). V gave up 5 bases and J gave up 10 bases; unmatched junction bases: 6. This CDR3 contains 15 residues. Here the CDR3 reads CATSDGTSGGMEQFF. CDR3 in DNA: TGTGCCACCAGCGATGGGACTAGCGGGGGGATGGAGCAGTTCTTC. The full variable domain, completed using reference TRBV15 and TRBJ2-1, is DAMVIQNPRYQVTQFGKPVTLSCSQTLNHNVMYWYQQKSSQAPKLLFHYYDKDFNNEADTPDNFQSRRPNTSFCFLDIRSPGLGDTAMYLCATSDGTSGGMEQFFGPGTRLTVL.

The genes are TRBV5-5 and TRBJ2-7; TRBD2 aligns across 7 bases. CDR1 is SGHKS and CDR2 is YYEKEE in the germline V gene (reference sequence). This CDR3 region has 17 residues. V shed 3 bases, J shed 5 bases, and the junction held 17 bases outside the gene matches. The CDR3 loop is CASSWALLGREAHEQYF. Here the CDR3 DNA reads TGTGCCAGCAGCTGGGCCCTCTTGGGACGGGAGGCCCACGAGCAGTACTTC.

The genes are TRBV29-1 and TRBJ2-3, with D uncertain. Germline V gives CDR1 SQVTM, CDR2 ANQGSEA. This CDR3 is 13 amino acids long. The V end lost 3 bases, the J end lost 6 bases, and 13 bases lay between the germline ends. The chain's CDR3 is CSVDRATGDTQYF. CDR3 sequence (DNA): TGCAGCGTTGACCGAGCCACGGGTGATACGCAGTATTTT.

The V and J genes are TRBV7-9 and TRBJ1-1, with 8 bases that match TRBD1. The CDR3 totals 14 residues. J gave up 1 base and V 5 bases, and 3 bases lay outside the gene matches. Germline loops: CDR1 SEHNR, CDR2 FQNEAQ (reference sequence). The CDR3 sequence is CASSKDRGNTEAFF. CDR3 nucleotides: TGTGCCAGCAGCAAAGACAGGGGGAACACTGAAGCTTTCTTT.